A single sample is the source of the 21 T cell receptor beta chains below, sequenced in a study of blood T cell repertoires in COVID-19. Generated by immunoSEQ multiplex PCR, the TCRdb table keeps only in-frame clones and is missing some. The sample shows about 130,000 clones, roughly 86% of them seen only once. The sample consisted of peripheral blood. Receptor source: a human donor in a cohort sampled during active COVID-19.

As to this clone: A read error may produce the germline difference seen at one junction end. The V gene is TRBV7-7, the J gene TRBJ1-3; D remains ambiguous. There are 15 residues in the CDR3. Germline V lookup: CDR1 SSHAT, CDR2 FNYEAQ (reference sequence). CDR3 in amino acids: CASSPGGYSGNTIYF. The DNA for the CDR3 is TGTGCTAGCAGCCCAGGCGGGTACTCTGGAAACACCATATATTTT.

The rearrangement links TRBV27 to TRBJ2-7; TRBD1 matches 9 bases. Germline values: CDR1 MNHEY, CDR2 SMNVEV (reference sequence). The CDR3 covers 16 residues. J lost 1 base, V lost 3 bases, and 7 bases had no gene match. In DNA form, the CDR3 reads TGTGCCAGCAGTTTTTATTTTGGACAGGGGTCCTACGAGCAGTACTTC. This encodes CASSFYFGQGSYEQYF.

The table lists this clone with a count of one. The CDR3 sequence is CASSVQGGNQPQHF. CDR3 bases: TGTGCCAGCAGCGTGCAGGGAGGTAATCAGCCCCAGCATTTT. This sequence joins TRBV7-2 and TRBJ1-5, with a weak D call TRBD1 (5 bases). V was clipped by 5 bases and J by 4 bases, with 12 bases between them. The CDR3 length is 14 residues. Germline CDR1 and CDR2: SGHTA and FQGNSA.

CDR3 bases: TGTGCCAGCAGTGATCTGACAGGGGGTTCCTACGAGCAGTACTTC. It is translated as CASSDLTGGSYEQYF. The gene calls are TRBV6-2 or TRBV6-3 and TRBJ2-7; 9 bases align to TRBD1. Germline V lookup: CDR1 MNHEY, CDR2 SVGEGT. Trimming at V came to 5 bases and at J to 1 base, leaving 6 bases not matched to a gene. The CDR3 has 15 amino acids.

This sequence joins TRBV6-5 and TRBJ2-1; 12 bases map to TRBD1. The CDR3 runs to 14 residues. CDR1 and CDR2 from the germline V gene are MNHEY and SVGAGI. The junction had 5 bases not matched to a gene; V was cut back by 5 bases and J by 9 bases. CDR3 amino acids: CASSRDRGLGEQFF. The CDR3 nucleotides read TGTGCCAGCAGTCGGGACAGGGGGCTCGGTGAGCAGTTCTTC.

Here the CDR3 DNA reads TGTGCCAGCAGCTTATGGCAGGGGCCCATCTACGAGCAGTACTTC. Protein: CASSLWQGPIYEQYF. This chain uses TRBV5-6 with TRBJ2-7; possibly TRBD1 for D (6 bases). V shed 2 bases and J shed 3 bases, with 15 bases lying between them. The CDR3 has 15 residues. Germline CDR1 SGHDT, CDR2 YYEEEE.

This rearrangement joins TRBV5-6 to TRBJ2-3; the D gene is possibly TRBD2 (5 bases). CDR1 SGHDT and CDR2 YYEEEE come from the germline V gene. This CDR3 spans 14 amino acids. V shed 2 bases and J shed 0 bases, with 7 bases lying between them. The CDR3 loop reads CASSLSGSTDTQYF. The DNA of the CDR3 is TGTGCCAGCAGCTTAAGCGGAAGCACAGATACGCAGTATTTT.

V usage is TRBV19 and J usage is TRBJ1-5; D call uncertain. Trimming removed 7 bases from V and 3 bases from J, with 13 bases in between. CDR1 and CDR2 (germline): LNHDA, SQIVND (reference sequence). This CDR3 has 14 amino acids. The CDR3 region is CASNPSGSNQPQHF. Here the CDR3 DNA reads TGTGCCAGTAACCCTTCGGGATCCAATCAGCCCCAGCATTTT.

This sequence joins TRBV18 and TRBJ1-1; 7 nucleotides match TRBD1. The CDR3 totals 15 residues. The germline gives CDR1 KGHSH, CDR2 LQKENI. The trim removed 6 bases at V and 0 bases at J, leaving 7 bases unmatched. The CDR3 region has the DNA TGTGCCAGCTCTTCAGCTGGACAGGTGAACACTGAAGCTTTCTTT. Translated: CASSSAGQVNTEAFF.

V gene TRBV2 combines with J gene TRBJ1-4, with D possibly matching TRBD1 (5 bases). CDR1 and CDR2 (germline): SNHLY, FYNNEI. The CDR3 length is 15 residues. Trimming removed 1 base from V and 4 bases from J, with 10 bases in between. The CDR3: CASSEERGRNEKLFF. The CDR3 nucleotides are TGTGCCAGCAGTGAAGAGCGGGGCCGTAATGAAAAACTGTTTTTT.

V gene TRBV30 combines with J gene TRBJ1-3, with no clear D. The CDR3 runs to 15 residues. V lost 0 bases, J lost 4 bases, and 13 bases lay in between. Germline V gene lookup returns CDR1 GTSNPN and CDR2 SVGIG (reference sequence). DNA of the CDR3: TGTGCCTGGAGTGTACTCGCGGCAGCAGGAAACACCATATATTTT. It specifies CAWSVLAAAGNTIYF.

The genes are TRBV28 and TRBJ2-4, with D perhaps TRBD2 (5 bases). This CDR3 contains 21 residues. The germline gives CDR1 MDHEN, CDR2 SYDVKM. Trimming shortened V by 7 bases and J by 0 bases, and 31 bases separated the two germline ends. CDR3 coding DNA: TGTGCCAGCACCCCCGGCCCGAACAAGAGGGTGGTTCAGCTAGCCAAAAACATTCAGTACTTC. This gives the protein CASTPGPNKRVVQLAKNIQYF.

This clone was recorded a few times. This chain joins TRBV2 and TRBJ1-1; D may be TRBD1 (5 bases). Trimming took 0 bases from V and 7 from J, leaving 9 bases between them. Per the germline V gene, CDR1 is SNHLY and CDR2 is FYNNEI. The CDR3 extends over 13 amino acids. CDR3 bases: TGTGCCAGCAGTGAAGCGCGACAGTTTGAAGCTTTCTTT. Its protein is CASSEARQFEAFF.

The genes are TRBV4-1 and TRBJ2-3, with 12 bases that match TRBD2. The CDR3 extends over 17 amino acids. Trimming removed 0 bases from V and 15 bases from J; junction bases left unmatched: 16. Germline loops: CDR1 MGHRA, CDR2 YSYEKL. The CDR3 sequence: CASSQDRYRTSGTILYF. CDR3 DNA: TGCGCCAGCAGCCAAGATCGATACCGGACTAGCGGGACCATTCTCTATTTT.

The J gene is TRBJ1-4, the V gene TRBV6-5; D gene unclear. The V end was cut by 0 bases, the J end by 4 bases, with 12 bases between. The CDR3 contains 16 residues. CDR1 is MNHEY, CDR2 SVGAGI, per germline. DNA for the CDR3: TGTGCCAGCAGTTACTCGATTGTAGCTGATAATGAAAAACTGTTTTTT. Translating gives CASSYSIVADNEKLFF.

The chain recombines TRBV19 with TRBJ1-5; 7 bases are a match to TRBD1. The CDR3 runs to 18 residues. Germline loops: CDR1 LNHDA, CDR2 SQIVND (reference sequence). With V trimmed by 2 bases and J by 1 base, 11 bases remained unmatched. The CDR3 DNA reads TGTGCCAGTAGTATAAGGAGGGGGCAGGGTAACAGCAATCAGCCCCAGCATTTT. Its protein is CASSIRRGQGNSNQPQHF.

This rearrangement joins TRBV5-1 to TRBJ2-5; 7 bases line up with TRBD1. This CDR3 has 13 residues. Germline V CDR1 and CDR2: SGHRS, YFSETQ. V lost 3 bases, J lost 5 bases, and 4 bases stayed unmatched. In DNA form, the CDR3 reads TGCGCCAGCAGCTCACAGGGGAAGGAGACCCAGTACTTC. Translating gives CASSSQGKETQYF.

The chain couples TRBV27 to TRBJ2-7; TRBD1 agrees at 7 bases. The junction had 6 bases not matched to a gene; V was cut back by 4 bases and J by 9 bases. Germline lookup yields CDR1 MNHEY and CDR2 SMNVEV (reference sequence). CDR3 length: 12 residues. CDR3 protein: CASSSGQGVQYF. The CDR3 DNA is TGTGCCAGCAGTTCTGGCCAGGGGGTGCAGTACTTC.

In this sample, this clone turned up once. The rearrangement joins TRBV28 to TRBJ1-4, with D possibly matching TRBD1 (5 bases). The CDR3 is made up of 15 amino acids. V was shortened by 5 bases and J by 8 bases, with 18 bases between the two germline ends. From germline, CDR1 is MDHEN and CDR2 SYDVKM. The CDR3 region is CASSRPGGVREKLFF. The CDR3 DNA sequence: TGTGCCAGCAGTCGACCCGGGGGGGTAAGGGAAAAACTGTTTTTT. The variable domain in full, with the rest retrieved from reference TRBV28 and TRBJ1-4, is DVKVTQSSRYLVKRTGEKVFLECVQDMDHENMFWYRQDPGLGLRLIYFSYDVKMKEKGDIPEGYSVSREKKERFSLILESASTNQTSMYLCASSRPGGVREKLFFGSGTQLSVL.

CDR3 nucleotides: TGCGCCAGCAGTCCCCCAGGGTTGGAGGGACTAGCGGGAGATGAGGGATACGAGCAGTACTTC. Translated, it gives CASSPPGLEGLAGDEGYEQYF. This chain joins TRBV23-1 and TRBJ2-7; the match to TRBD2 covers 14 bases. TRBV23-1 is labeled an ORF, and its function is uncertain. This CDR3 is built from 21 residues. Losses at the gene ends were 4 bases for V and 4 bases for J; bases not matched to a gene: 21.

Comment on this clone: Other DNA variants within this sample encode the same CDR3. The gene calls are TRBV18 and TRBJ2-1; D not certain. The CDR3 runs 13 residues. Germline loops: CDR1 KGHSH, CDR2 LQKENI. Trimming removed 3 bases from V and 1 base from J, with 4 bases in between. CDR3 residues: CASSPSSYNEQFF. Written as DNA, the CDR3 is TGTGCCAGCTCACCGTCGTCCTACAATGAGCAGTTCTTC.